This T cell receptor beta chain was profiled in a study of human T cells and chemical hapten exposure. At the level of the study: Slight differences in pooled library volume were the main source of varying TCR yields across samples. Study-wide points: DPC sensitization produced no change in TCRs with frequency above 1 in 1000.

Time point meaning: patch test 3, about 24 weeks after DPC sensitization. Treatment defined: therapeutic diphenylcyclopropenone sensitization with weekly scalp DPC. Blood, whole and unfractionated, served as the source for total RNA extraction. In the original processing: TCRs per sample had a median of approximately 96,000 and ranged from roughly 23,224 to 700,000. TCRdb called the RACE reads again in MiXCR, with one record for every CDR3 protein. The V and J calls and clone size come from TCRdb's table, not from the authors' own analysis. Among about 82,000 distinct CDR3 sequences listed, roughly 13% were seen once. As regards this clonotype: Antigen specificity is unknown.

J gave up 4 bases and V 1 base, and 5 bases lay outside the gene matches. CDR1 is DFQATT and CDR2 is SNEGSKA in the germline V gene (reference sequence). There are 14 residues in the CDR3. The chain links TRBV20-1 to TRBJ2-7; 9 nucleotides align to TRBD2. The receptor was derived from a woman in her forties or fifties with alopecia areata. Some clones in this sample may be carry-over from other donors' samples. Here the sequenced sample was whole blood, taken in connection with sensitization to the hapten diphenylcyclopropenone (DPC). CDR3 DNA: TGCAGTGCTAGAGGGCTAGCGGGGAGGTACGAGCAGTACTTC. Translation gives CSARGLAGRYEQYF.